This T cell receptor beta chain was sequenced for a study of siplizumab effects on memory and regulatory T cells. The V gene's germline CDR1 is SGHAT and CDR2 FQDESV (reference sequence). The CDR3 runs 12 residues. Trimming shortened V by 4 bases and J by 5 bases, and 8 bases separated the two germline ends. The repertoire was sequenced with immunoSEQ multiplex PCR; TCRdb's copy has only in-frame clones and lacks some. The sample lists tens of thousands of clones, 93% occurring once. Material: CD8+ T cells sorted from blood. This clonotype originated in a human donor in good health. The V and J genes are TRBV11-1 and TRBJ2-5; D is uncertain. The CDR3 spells CASSYEQETQYF. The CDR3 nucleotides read TGTGCCAGCAGCTACGAACAGGAGACCCAGTACTTC.